This T cell receptor beta chain was documented in a study of blood T cell repertoires in COVID-19. Germline assignment: CDR1 MNHEY and CDR2 SMNVEV (reference sequence). Losses at the gene ends were 5 bases for V and 8 bases for J; bases not matched to a gene: 12. This CDR3 is built from 16 residues. The protocol was immunoSEQ multiplex PCR, while the TCRdb copy is restricted to in-frame clones and leaves out a portion. The data show 140,000 or so clones, roughly 87% seen once. The TCR comes from a woman aged 50 to 60 with acute or convalescent COVID-19. This chain uses TRBV27 with TRBJ2-1; TRBD2 matches at 10 bases. The source material was peripheral blood. The CDR3 DNA reads as TGTGCCAGCAGTAAACACAGGCTAGCGGGGGTTGATGAGCAGTTCTTC. Protein product: CASSKHRLAGVDEQFF.